The rows below give T cell receptor beta chains drawn from one sample of a study of cytomegalovirus exposure and HLA in healthy donors. The method was immunoSEQ multiplex PCR; TCRdb's version includes in-frame clones alone and lacks a portion of them. Of some 120,000 clones in the sample, around two thirds were seen once. The sequenced sample consisted of PBMCs. These receptors all come from a woman aged 40 to 49 in good health and CMV-seropositive. CDR3s include the opening cysteine and the closing phenylalanine or tryptophan. The order of the fields is J gene, V gene, clone size, D gene, CDR3 DNA, CDR3 protein. The D gene is left open where the match is weak. Clone size, where shown, is once, few, many, or a class for clones that have expanded.

TRBJ2-1 TRBV5-1 NA TRBD2 TGCGCCAGCAGCAGGACTAGCGGATATGAGCAGTTCTTC CASSRTSGYEQFF
TRBJ2-1 TRBV7-3 NA NA TGTGCCAGCAGCTTAGGTATGGCATACAATGAGCAGTTCTTC CASSLGMAYNEQFF
TRBJ1-2 TRBV2 NA NA TGTGCCAGCACGCAGGACTGGACAGCTAACTATGGCTACACCTTC CASTQDWTANYGYTF
TRBJ2-5 TRBV7-9 few TRBD2 TGTGCCAGCAGCTTATCTAGCGGGGGGGCAGTAGAGACCCAGTACTTC CASSLSSGGAVETQYF
TRBJ2-5 TRBV4-3 NA TRBD2 TGCGCCAGCAGCCAAGATTGGGCGGGGGGGCCAGGGACCCAGTACTTC CASSQDWAGGPGTQYF
TRBJ1-4 TRBV29-1 once NA TGCAGCGTTTCTAACACGGGAGGTAGTGAAAAACTGTTTTTT CSVSNTGGSEKLFF
TRBJ2-5 TRBV2 NA NA TGTGCCAGCAGTGAAACCGACAGATTCCAAGAGACCCAGTACTTC CASSETDRFQETQYF
TRBJ1-6 TRBV19 NA NA TGTGCCAGTACCGCTGACAGCCTCTATAATTCACCCCTCCACTTT CASTADSLYNSPLHF
TRBJ2-7 TRBV27 NA TRBD1 TGTGCCAGCAGGGACAGGGGGCGGCCCTACGAGCAGTACTTC CASRDRGRPYEQYF
TRBJ1-1 TRBV29-1 NA NA TGCAGCGCCGGAGGGGGGGAGGAAGCTTTCTTT CSAGGGEEAFF
TRBJ2-1 TRBV5-4 NA TRBD1 TGTGCCAGCAGCTCAAGACAGGGCTATAGCGACAATGAGCAGTTCTTC CASSSRQGYSDNEQFF
TRBJ1-5 TRBV18 NA NA TGTGCCAGCTCACAGCGGGATCAGCCCCAGCATTTT CASSQRDQPQHF
TRBJ2-7 TRBV27 NA TRBD1 TGTGCCAGTCGCCGCCGAGACAGGGTCCACGAGCAGTACTTC CASRRRDRVHEQYF
TRBJ1-2 TRBV6-1 NA NA TGTGCCAGCAGTTCAAGAGGGGACACGGGGAGAGGCTACACCTTC CASSSRGDTGRGYTF
TRBJ2-3 TRBV7-2 NA NA TGTGCCAGCAGCTTACTTCGGGATACGCAGTATTTT CASSLLRDTQYF
TRBJ1-2 TRBV5-1 NA TRBD1 TGCGCCAGCACGGGACAGGGGGATGGCTACACCTTC CASTGQGDGYTF
TRBJ1-2 TRBV5-1 NA TRBD1 TGCGCCAGCAGCCCCGGGACAGGGGAATATGGCTACACCTTC CASSPGTGEYGYTF
TRBJ1-2 TRBV10-3 NA TRBD1 TGTGCCATCAGGAGGGACAGCCTCTATGGCTACACCTTC CAIRRDSLYGYTF
TRBJ1-1 TRBV4-3 NA TRBD1 TGCGCCAGCAGCCAAGGTCGCCGGGGGACAGGGGTTTCTTCGGCTGAAGCTTTCTTT CASSQGRRGTGVSSAEAFF
TRBJ2-6 TRBV5-1 NA TRBD1 TGCGCCAGCAGCCAGGAGACAGGGCCTGGGGCCAACGTCCTGACTTTC CASSQETGPGANVLTF
TRBJ1-3 TRBV6-5 NA NA TGTGCCAGCAGTTACTCCTACTCTGGAAACACCATATATTTT CASSYSYSGNTIYF
TRBJ1-6 TRBV7-9 NA TRBD1 TGTGCCAGCAGCCACAGGGGGCTGGATTCACCCCTCCACTTT CASSHRGLDSPLHF
TRBJ2-7 TRBV7-2 once TRBD2 TGTGCCAGCAGCTTAAAAGTGGCGGGGGTGAGGTCCTACGAGCAGTACTTC CASSLKVAGVRSYEQYF
TRBJ1-1 TRBV6-5 NA TRBD1 TGTGCCAGCGGCAATACAGGGGACACTGAAGCTTTCTTT CASGNTGDTEAFF
TRBJ1-2 TRBV28 once NA TGTGCCAGCAGTACGGGAGACAGCTATGGCTACACCTTC CASSTGDSYGYTF
TRBJ1-3 TRBV7-2 few TRBD1 TGTGCCAGCAGCTCAAGGACAGGGGCTGGAAACACCATATATTTT CASSSRTGAGNTIYF
TRBJ1-1 TRBV5-1 NA TRBD1 TGCGCCAGCAGCTTAGACAGGGTAGACACTGAAGCTTTCTTT CASSLDRVDTEAFF
TRBJ1-2 TRBV7-9 NA TRBD1 TGTGCCAGCAGCCCGAGTGGACAGGGGGCGACAAGCCATGGCTACACCTTC CASSPSGQGATSHGYTF
TRBJ2-1 TRBV19 NA TRBD2 TGTGCCAGTAGGACTAGCGGGTCCAATGAGCAGTTCTTC CASRTSGSNEQFF
TRBJ2-5 TRBV4-3 NA TRBD1 TGCGCCAGCAGCCCGGGACAGGGACAGACCCAGTACTTC CASSPGQGQTQYF
TRBJ2-7 TRBV5-1 NA NA TGCGCCAGCAGCTCCAAATCCGGGGGGCCAAGTGAGCAGTACTTC CASSSKSGGPSEQYF
TRBJ1-1 TRBV19 once TRBD1 TGTGCCAGTATCCCAACGGGACAGGGGCCACTCTCCCGAAACACTGAAGCTTTCTTT CASIPTGQGPLSRNTEAFF
TRBJ2-7 TRBV4-1 NA TRBD1 TGCGCCAGCAGCCTAGGACAGGGGCAGAACGAGCAGTACTTC CASSLGQGQNEQYF
TRBJ1-3 TRBV7-2 few NA TGTGCCAGCAGCTCAGGGGCCTTCTCTGGAAACACCATATATTTT CASSSGAFSGNTIYF
TRBJ1-6 TRBV9 NA NA TGTGCCAGCAGCGCCGAGGGGGACCCCGTGGTGAATTCACCCCTCCACTTT CASSAEGDPVVNSPLHF
TRBJ1-1 TRBV5-4 NA TRBD1 TGTGCCCTCTCCGACAGGGATTACACTGAAGCTTTCTTT CALSDRDYTEAFF
TRBJ2-3 TRBV2 few TRBD2 TGTGCCAGCAGTGGCCTAGCGGGGGGGTATACGCAGTATTTT CASSGLAGGYTQYF
TRBJ2-7 TRBV10-3 NA TRBD1 TGTGCCATCAAGCCGGGGACAGTTTCCTACGAGCAGTACTTC CAIKPGTVSYEQYF
TRBJ1-1 TRBV5-4 NA NA TGTGCCAGCAGCTTGTCCCAGACTATGAACACTGAAGCTTTCTTT CASSLSQTMNTEAFF
TRBJ2-5 TRBV29-1 few TRBD1 TGCAGCGTTGGGAGCTCCGGGACAGGGTGGGGGGAGACCCAGTACTTC CSVGSSGTGWGETQYF
TRBJ1-4 TRBV5-3 NA TRBD1 TGTGCCAGAAGCCTCGGGACAGGGCATCCCCCTCCTAATGAAAAACTGTTTTTT CARSLGTGHPPPNEKLFF
TRBJ2-3 TRBV5-1 NA TRBD1 TGCGCCAGCAGCTTTGGGACAGGGCTGGCAGATACGCAGTATTTT CASSFGTGLADTQYF
TRBJ1-2 TRBV7-2 NA NA TGTGCCAGCAGCTTATTCCAGGGGCTCTATGGCTACACCTTC CASSLFQGLYGYTF
TRBJ1-3 TRBV6-5 NA NA TGTGCCAGCAAGTTGGGCGGGAACTCTGGAAACACCATATATTTT CASKLGGNSGNTIYF
TRBJ1-2 TRBV4-3 NA NA TGCGCCAGCAGCCACCCTGATGCGCATTATTATGGCTACACCTTC CASSHPDAHYYGYTF
TRBJ2-7 TRBV4-1 NA NA TGCGCCAGCAGCCTGGACAGTTCCTACGAGCAGTACTTC CASSLDSSYEQYF
TRBJ2-3 TRBV10-3 NA TRBD2 TGTGCCCTGGCGGGGGGGAACACAGATACGCAGTATTTT CALAGGNTDTQYF
TRBJ1-1 TRBV4-3 NA NA TGCGCCAGCAGCCAAGATTACAGGGACACTGAAGCTTTCTTT CASSQDYRDTEAFF
TRBJ1-3 TRBV2 many TRBD1 TGTGCCAGCAGTGAGGACAGGGTGTTGGGAAACACCATATATTTT CASSEDRVLGNTIYF
TRBJ1-6 TRBV4-3 NA NA TGCGCCAGCAGCCAAGATCTGCCGAGAGAATCTTCACCCCTCCACTTT CASSQDLPRESSPLHF
TRBJ1-1 TRBV7-9 NA TRBD1 TGTGCCAGCAGCCAAACAGGGGCCACTGAAGCTTTCTTT CASSQTGATEAFF
TRBJ2-3 TRBV19 NA TRBD1 TGTGCCAGTAGACACGGGACAGGGGAGTTCGATACGCAGTATTTT CASRHGTGEFDTQYF
TRBJ1-1 TRBV19 NA NA TGTGCCAGTAGTAGAGGCCCCACTGAAGCTTTCTTT CASSRGPTEAFF
TRBJ2-7 TRBV5-1 NA TRBD1 TGCGCCAGCAGCACCGGGACAGGGGCCTGGGAGCAGTACTTC CASSTGTGAWEQYF